The entry below describes one T cell receptor beta chain. What it binds is not known. From germline, CDR1 is KGHSH and CDR2 LQKENI. The CDR3 sequence is 13 residues long. The V gene lost 6 bases and the J gene lost 3 bases, with 11 bases spanning the gap. The record originates from a study of cytomegalovirus exposure and HLA in healthy donors. Regarding the study as a whole: The study carried out a later analysis of TCR beta sequences. It associated 15,000 to 20,000 of them with specific HLA alleles at a false discovery rate of 0.05.

The PCR had 60 Vbeta and 13 Jbeta primers. Assay: immunoSEQ multiplex PCR; the TCRdb copy retains only in-frame clones and omits some. The table includes 95,000 to 150,000 clones, around 77% detected once. The V gene is TRBV18, the J gene TRBJ2-5; no clear D gene. Sample: PBMCs. The sequence was obtained from a human donor in good health. Here the CDR3 reads CASSQNTKETQYF. The CDR3 bases are TGTGCCAGCTCTCAGAACACGAAAGAGACCCAGTACTTC.